Listed below are T cell receptor beta chains from one sample, sequenced in a study of PD-1 blockade in classical Hodgkin lymphoma. Assay: immunoSEQ multiplex PCR; the TCRdb copy retains only in-frame clones and omits some. This table has 15,000 to 20,000 clones, roughly 83% appearing once. The sequences come from peripheral blood mononuclear cells (PBMCs), collected at baseline. Every receptor here comes from a human donor with classical Hodgkin lymphoma. Both conserved end residues are part of each CDR3. A D gene is named only where the DNA matches it firmly. Part of the rows lack a size; the others show once, few, many or a class for expanded clones.

j_gene | d_gene | v_gene | abundance | CDR3aa | CDR3nt
TRBJ1-2 | . | TRBV7-2 | . | CASSLSYGYTF | TGTGCCAGCAGCTTATCGTATGGCTACACCTTC
TRBJ1-2 | . | TRBV6-5 | . | CASGIGGAHNYGYTF | TGTGCCAGCGGGATAGGGGGGGCTCATAACTATGGCTACACCTTC
TRBJ2-3 | . | TRBV5-5 | . | CASSLVRGDTQYF | TGTGCCAGCAGCTTGGTCAGGGGAGATACGCAGTATTTT
TRBJ1-4 | . | TRBV28 | . | CASSPEIAKLFF | TGTGCCAGCAGTCCTGAGATCGCGAAACTGTTTTTT
TRBJ1-4 | TRBD1 | TRBV4-3 | . | CASSQALGTGWEKLFF | TGCGCCAGCAGCCAAGCCTTAGGGACAGGGTGGGAAAAACTGTTTTTT
TRBJ1-1 | . | TRBV15 | . | CATSRDDGRGFGFGTEAFF | TGTGCCACCAGCAGAGATGATGGTCGTGGTTTCGGTTTTGGGACTGAAGCTTTCTTT
TRBJ1-2 | . | TRBV18 | . | CASSPPAFNYGYTF | TGTGCCAGCTCACCACCGGCCTTTAACTATGGCTACACCTTC
TRBJ1-5 | . | TRBV19 | . | CASRPPWTPIRSNQPQHF | TGTGCCAGTAGGCCTCCTTGGACACCGATTCGGAGCAATCAGCCCCAGCATTTT
TRBJ2-7 | TRBD1 | TRBV28 | . | CASSLADRGQLREQYF | TGTGCCAGCAGTTTAGCTGACAGGGGTCAGTTGCGGGAGCAGTACTTC
TRBJ2-5 | TRBD2 | TRBV7-8 | . | CASRPLGGVEGETQYF | TGTGCCAGCAGACCCCTGGGGGGGGTCGAGGGGGAGACCCAGTACTTC
TRBJ1-2 | . | TRBV7-2 | . | CASSPEGETNYGYTF | TGTGCCAGCAGCCCAGAAGGGGAGACTAACTATGGCTACACCTTC
TRBJ2-1 | TRBD1 | TRBV5-1 | . | CASRTGVNNEQFF | TGCGCCAGCCGGACAGGGGTTAACAATGAGCAGTTCTTC
TRBJ2-3 | TRBD2 | TRBV19 | . | CASGGAGDTQYF | TGTGCCAGCGGGGGGGCAGGGGATACGCAGTATTTT
TRBJ2-7 | TRBD1 | TRBV4-2 | . | CASSQDLGDRGYEQYF | TGTGCCAGCAGCCAAGATCTAGGCGACAGGGGCTACGAGCAGTACTTC
TRBJ2-7 | . | TRBV5-1 | few | CASSLAPQGLYEQYF | TGCGCCAGCAGCTTGGCCCCCCAGGGGCTCTACGAGCAGTACTTC
TRBJ2-7 | . | TRBV7-2 | . | CASSLSPVGPVEQYF | TGTGCCAGCAGCTTATCCCCAGTTGGGCCGGTGGAGCAGTACTTC
TRBJ1-1 | . | TRBV5-6 | . | CASSLGLSDTEAFF | TGTGCCAGCAGCTTGGGGCTTTCTGACACTGAAGCTTTCTTT
TRBJ1-2 | . | TRBV28 | . | CASSFRSPYGYTF | TGTGCCAGCAGTTTCCGGTCTCCCTATGGCTACACCTTC
TRBJ1-3 | . | TRBV4-3 | . | CASSQVGVKGNTIYF | TGCGCCAGCAGCCAAGTTGGGGTGAAAGGAAACACCATATATTTT
TRBJ1-3 | . | TRBV7-3 | once | CASSLIGGADTIYF | TGTGCCAGCAGCTTAATAGGAGGGGCGGACACCATATATTTT
TRBJ2-2 | . | TRBV7-6 | . | CASSYSGTANTGELFF | TGTGCCAGCAGCTACTCCGGGACCGCGAACACCGGGGAGCTGTTTTTT
TRBJ2-7 | . | TRBV5-1 | . | CASYSDPSSYEQYF | TGCGCCAGCTACTCCGACCCAAGCTCCTACGAGCAGTACTTC
TRBJ2-1 | TRBD2 | TRBV4-1 | . | CASSQGRGGKRNEQFF | TGCGCCAGCAGCCAAGGACGCGGGGGGAAGAGGAATGAGCAGTTCTTC
TRBJ2-3 | . | TRBV19 | . | CASSRWGTDTQYF | TGTGCCAGTAGTCGCTGGGGCACAGATACGCAGTATTTT
TRBJ2-2 | TRBD2 | TRBV19 | . | CASSLGLAVNTGELFF | TGTGCCAGTAGCCTGGGACTAGCGGTTAACACCGGGGAGCTGTTTTTT
TRBJ1-2 | . | TRBV4-1 | . | CASSPGEGGGYTF | TGCGCCAGCAGCCCCGGGGAGGGCGGCGGCTACACCTTC
TRBJ2-7 | TRBD1 | TRBV6-6 | . | CASTGGFYEQYF | TGTGCCAGTACAGGGGGTTTCTACGAGCAGTACTTC
TRBJ2-3 | TRBD1 | TRBV11-3 | . | CASSLGVDRVTDTQYF | TGTGCCAGCAGCTTAGGAGTGGACAGGGTCACAGATACGCAGTATTTT
TRBJ1-2 | . | TRBV9 | . | CASSASTVNMDGYTF | TGTGCCAGCAGCGCGTCGACAGTAAATATGGATGGCTACACCTTC
TRBJ1-4 | . | TRBV19 | . | CASSITGRSEEKLFF | TGTGCCAGTAGTATAACAGGAAGATCGGAAGAAAAACTGTTTTTT
TRBJ1-1 | TRBD1 | TRBV19 | . | CASSLTGEVEAFF | TGTGCCAGTAGTCTGACAGGGGAGGTTGAAGCTTTCTTT
TRBJ1-1 | . | TRBV11-1 | . | CASSLVPAGTEAFF | TGTGCCAGCAGCTTAGTCCCGGCGGGGACTGAAGCTTTCTTT
TRBJ2-1 | . | TRBV4-1 | . | CASSQTDRTEYNEQFF | TGCGCCAGCAGCCAAACGGACCGCACTGAGTACAATGAGCAGTTCTTC
TRBJ2-7 | TRBD1 | TRBV7-2 | . | CASSLGVQGGAQYF | TGTGCCAGCAGCTTAGGCGTGCAAGGGGGCGCGCAGTACTTC
TRBJ1-2 | . | TRBV4-2 | . | CASSQEKRGGYYGYTF | TGTGCCAGCAGCCAAGAGAAGAGGGGAGGTTACTATGGCTACACCTTC
TRBJ2-7 | . | TRBV7-2 | . | CASSVAQAYEQYF | TGTGCCAGCAGCGTAGCGCAGGCCTACGAGCAGTACTTC
TRBJ1-2 | . | TRBV27 | . | CASSPRGAYYGYTF | TGTGCCAGCAGTCCGCGCGGGGCCTACTATGGCTACACCTTC
TRBJ2-1 | TRBD2 | TRBV4-3 | . | CASSPGRVDEQFF | TGCGCCAGCAGCCCGGGGAGGGTCGATGAGCAGTTCTTC
TRBJ2-1 | . | TRBV9 | . | CATSKSGASLNEQFF | TGTGCCACCAGTAAATCCGGGGCTTCGTTAAATGAGCAGTTCTTC
TRBJ2-7 | TRBD2 | TRBV7-2 | . | CASSLGLAGVAYEQYF | TGTGCCAGCAGCTTGGGACTAGCGGGGGTCGCCTACGAGCAGTACTTC
TRBJ2-3 | TRBD1 | TRBV4-3 | . | CASSQDLGQGGDTQYF | TGCGCCAGCAGCCAAGATTTGGGACAGGGGGGTGATACGCAGTATTTT
TRBJ1-2 | . | TRBV30 | . | CAWTTGGLRDNYGYTF | TGTGCCTGGACTACCGGCGGGCTCCGGGATAACTATGGCTACACCTTC
TRBJ2-7 | . | TRBV19 | few | CASGSYEQYF | TGTGCCAGTGGCAGCTACGAGCAGTACTTC
TRBJ2-6 | . | TRBV25-1 | . | CASRGAGANVLTF | TGTGCCAGCAGGGGAGCTGGGGCCAACGTCCTGACTTTC
TRBJ2-3 | TRBD2 | TRBV18 | . | CASSPPPGTRDSTDTQYF | TGTGCCAGCTCACCGCCACCCGGGACTAGGGATAGCACAGATACGCAGTATTTT
TRBJ2-7 | TRBD2 | TRBV9 | . | CASGPGGYEQYF | TGTGCCAGCGGTCCGGGGGGCTACGAGCAGTACTTC
TRBJ1-1 | . | TRBV7-2 | once | CASSATRDTEAFF | TGTGCCAGCAGCGCAACACGGGACACTGAAGCTTTCTTT
TRBJ1-2 | TRBD1 | TRBV9 | . | CASSVEPDRVPNYYGYTF | TGTGCCAGCAGCGTAGAACCGGACAGGGTCCCTAACTACTATGGCTACACCTTC
TRBJ2-7 | . | TRBV4-2 | . | CASSQAPTELSYEQYF | TGTGCCAGCAGCCAAGCTCCAACTGAACTATCCTACGAGCAGTACTTC
TRBJ1-2 | . | TRBV30 | . | CAWSRQAGGYTF | TGTGCCTGGAGCCGGCAGGCTGGTGGCTACACCTTC
TRBJ1-2 | . | TRBV11-3 | . | CASSLNGGIDGYTF | TGTGCCAGCAGCTTGAACGGGGGGATAGATGGCTACACCTTC
TRBJ2-1 | . | TRBV6-5 | once | CASTLNEQFF | TGTGCCAGCACCCTCAATGAGCAGTTCTTC
TRBJ2-2 | . | TRBV4-1 | . | CASSQILGHSPELFF | TGCGCCAGCAGCCAAATTTTGGGACATTCCCCCGAGCTGTTTTTT